The entry below gives a single TCR beta chain sequence along with its context. Its recognized antigen is unknown. No base quality information exists; no much larger clone differs at one position. Whole blood was collected in K2EDTA tubes by collaborating institutions according to the institutions' own protocols. Collaborator samples were shipped for TCRbeta analysis as frozen whole blood, isolated PBMCs, or DNA extracted from either sample type. TCRbeta CDR3 regions were amplified from genomic DNA using the immunoSEQ Assay, a bias-controlled multiplex PCR. The source study handled its data this way. Within the assay, amplification of reference gene primers was used to estimate how many nucleated cells each sample contained. To quantify the absolute abundance of each unique TCRbeta CDR3 rearrangement, sequence reads were collapsed and filtered. For each sample, productive Simpson clonality was calculated as the square root of Simpson's diversity index over productive rearrangements. TCRdb obtained this table from immuneACCESS and retained in-frame rearrangements with V and J assigned. These tables miss some clones; where compared with another copy, unresolved V genes account for less than half of the shortfall, and the remainder is unexplained. Clone size and V and J calls were adopted from that table, with D and trimming inferred from the DNA. The table for this sample lists nearly 11,000 clones; 80% to 90% of them were counted only once. Approximately 4.6% of the sample is taken by the ten largest.

The data derive from a study of blood T cell repertoires in COVID-19 (dated by TCRdb to about 2020). As for the study more broadly: Collaborator samples came from the United States, Italy and Spain and covered acute and convalescent phases of COVID-19. The repertoires were released in a freely available public database intended as a resource for research on the immune response to SARS-CoV-2. Where available, HLA class I and class II types were obtained from metadata supplied by the sample provider rather than from assay-based typing. Samples came from the ongoing ImmuneRACE study (first 160 participants) plus 1,254 subjects from 6 global collaborators. The sample metadata nearly always contained a de-identified subject ID, COVID-19 status, age in years and sex. The material from the prospective study consisted of cDNA or gDNA derived from T cells, B-cell-depleted T cells, or PBMCs. Deeply sampled blood TCRbeta repertoires from subjects exposed to, actively infected with, or recovered from COVID-19 were included in the dataset. Broader findings and caveats from the paper: The amount of clinical and demographic metadata varied by source and participant and was provided uncurated.

CDR1 and CDR2 are drawn from the germline V gene: SGHTA, FQGTGA. Reading from cysteine to phenylalanine, the CDR3 counts 15 amino acids. Kept here is only the CDR3 DNA, which spans 45 bases and is read in frame from base 1. The V end gives up 2 bases and the J end 5 bases, leaving 4 bases in the junction not matched to a gene. The sequence derives from a human donor in a cohort sampled during active COVID-19. The chain is encoded by TRBV7-3 joined to TRBJ2-7; 12 bases in between match TRBD1. The specimen was peripheral blood. In nucleotides, the sequence is TGTGCCAGCAGCTTAGATGGGACAGGGGGCGACGAGCAGTACTTC. Translated, it gives CASSLDGTGGDEQYF.